This T cell receptor (beta chain) is drawn from a study of persistence of HIV-infected CD4 T cells. Study context: Donors were ART-treated; their CMV- and Gag-responding CD4+ T cells were isolated. General study points: Antigen-responding cells were enriched for degenerate expanded CDR3beta sequences.

With V trimmed by 4 bases and J by 10 bases, 8 bases remained unmatched. The CDR3 is 14 residues long. Germline V gene sequence: CDR1 LGHDT, CDR2 YNNKEL (reference sequence). Overlapping HIV-1 Gag 15-mer peptides at 1 ug per peptide per mL were used. Memory cells lacking CD40L and CD69 with high CD45RO were sorted. Sequencing used immunoSEQ version 4 in survey mode. Using immunoSEQ multiplex PCR, the repertoire was profiled, and TCRdb retains in-frame clones only, with some absent. Found here are roughly 32,000 clones, around four fifths of them singletons; the top ten hold more than 15%. In regard to this clone: The antigen remains undetermined. The sample holds other DNA sequences that translate to the same CDR3.

This receptor was identified in an adult woman with HIV who was CMV-seropositive. The sequences come from CD4+ T cells sorted from PBMCs after roughly 20-hour stimulation, collected from a patient who received antiretroviral therapy. V is TRBV3-1 (or the pseudogene TRBV3-2) and J is TRBJ1-1, with 11 nucleotides matching TRBD1. DNA of the CDR3: TGTGCCAGCAGCCTGCAAGAGGGACAGGGGGGAGCTTTCTTT. Its translation is CASSLQEGQGGAFF.